The 17 T cell receptor beta chains below come from one sample, sequenced in a study of OX40 agonist ivuxolimab in advanced cancers. Receptor amplification or capture employed the immunoSEQ multiplex PCR assay. Held by TCRdb, this immuneACCESS table contains in-frame sequences only and omits some clones. Under half of the omission traces to an unresolved V gene where checked; the cause of the rest is unknown. Present in this sample are roughly 36,000 clones, 60% to 75% of which were seen just once. The biggest ten clones account for around an eighth of the sample. Sequenced here: CD4+ or CD8+ T cells sorted from blood, sampled in a trial of the OX40 agonist ivuxolimab. All receptors come from an adult with an advanced solid tumor such as melanoma, head and neck, liver or kidney cancer.

This clone was seen a handful of times. V and J are TRBV5-1 and TRBJ2-1; 9 positions agree with TRBD1. J gave up 6 bases and V 3 bases, and 10 bases lay outside the gene matches. The CDR3 length is 16 residues. Germline V gives CDR1 SGHRS, CDR2 YFSETQ. DNA for the CDR3: TGCGCCAGCAGCTGGGGCGGGGACAGGGAGGGCAATGAGCAGTTCTTC. This sequence encodes CASSWGGDREGNEQFF.

The chain recombines TRBV6-6 with TRBJ1-5; D ambiguous. Trimming cost V 0 bases and J 7 bases, with 7 bases left between them. The length of the CDR3 is 13 residues. Per germline, CDR1 MNHNY and CDR2 SVGAGI (reference sequence). CDR3 residues: CASSYSTTQPQHF. The CDR3 DNA reads as TGTGCCAGCAGTTACTCTACCACGCAGCCCCAGCATTTT.

This chain uses TRBV5-1 with TRBJ2-2; 12 nucleotides align to TRBD1. In germline, CDR1 is SGHRS, CDR2 YFSETQ. The V gene end was trimmed by 0 bases and the J gene end by 7 bases; junction bases not matched to a gene: 4. The CDR3 is 16 amino acids. CDR3 region: CASSLAGTGGLGELFF. CDR3 nucleotides: TGCGCCAGCAGCTTGGCCGGGACAGGGGGCCTCGGGGAGCTGTTTTTT.

The V gene is TRBV25-1, the J gene TRBJ2-2; D uncertain. Germline CDR1 MGHDK, CDR2 SYGVNS. The CDR3 runs to 13 residues. V lost 6 bases and J 2 bases, leaving 7 bases between the germline ends. This CDR3 is CASSPANTGELFF. The CDR3 DNA reads as TGTGCCAGCAGCCCAGCCAACACCGGGGAGCTGTTTTTT.

The CDR3 spells CASSPRGTGNAQPQHF. The DNA of the CDR3 is TGTGCCAGCAGCCCACGAGGGACAGGTAACGCTCAGCCCCAGCATTTT. This chain joins TRBV5-5 and TRBJ1-5; 8 nucleotides match TRBD1. J gave up 6 bases and V 4 bases, and 12 bases lay outside the gene matches. Germline values: CDR1 SGHKS, CDR2 YYEKEE (reference sequence). The CDR3 covers 16 residues. The whole variable domain, filled in from reference TRBV5-5 and TRBJ1-5, reads DAGVTQSPTHLIKTRGQQVTLRCSPISGHKSVSWYQQVLGQGPQFIFQYYEKEERGRGNFPDRFSARQFPNYSSELNVNALLLGDSALYLCASSPRGTGNAQPQHFGDGTRLSIL.

This sequence joins TRBV9 and TRBJ1-2, with D perhaps TRBD1 (6 bases). The CDR3 is 15 amino acids. Germline values: CDR1 SGDLS, CDR2 YYNGEE. V was shortened by 0 bases and J by 8 bases, with 17 bases between the two germline ends. CDR3 in DNA: TGTGCCAGCAGCGTAGCCCCGGGAGGGGGTGAGGGCTACACCTTC. Encoded protein: CASSVAPGGGEGYTF.

The chain couples TRBV5-1 to TRBJ1-5, with 9 bases lining up with TRBD1. This CDR3 spans 16 amino acids. Germline V CDR1 and CDR2: SGHRS, YFSETQ. J lost 5 bases, V lost 0 bases, and 6 bases had no gene match. The CDR3 region has the DNA TGCGCCAGCAGCTTGGGCGTGGGGACAGGGCATCAGCCCCAGCATTTT. It translates to CASSLGVGTGHQPQHF.

This clone came up a few times. V and J are TRBV9 and TRBJ2-3; D ambiguous. Trimming shortened V by 0 bases and J by 0 bases, and 5 bases separated the two germline ends. CDR3 size: 14 residues. The germline V gene has CDR1 SGDLS and CDR2 YYNGEE. CDR3 residues: CASSVVGSTDTQYF. CDR3 DNA: TGTGCCAGCAGCGTAGTAGGGAGCACAGATACGCAGTATTTT. Drawing the rest from reference TRBV9 and TRBJ2-3, the complete variable domain is DSGVTQTPKHLITATGQRVTLRCSPRSGDLSVYWYQQSLDQGLQFLIQYYNGEERAKGNILERFSAQQFPDLHSELNLSSLELGDSALYFCASSVVGSTDTQYFGPGTRLTVL.

This clone showed up just once. The chain couples TRBV7-2 to TRBJ2-2; 12 bases agree with TRBD2. V gave up 5 bases and J gave up 6 bases; unmatched junction bases: 10. Germline assignment: CDR1 SGHTA and CDR2 FQGNSA. The CDR3 is made up of 17 amino acids. The CDR3, as DNA: TGTGCCAGCAGCCCCGGGACTAGCGGGTTAAAGTCCGGGGAGCTGTTTTTT. Translated, it gives CASSPGTSGLKSGELFF.

This clone was found a few times. The chain is built from TRBV11-2 and TRBJ1-6; no firm D call. CDR1 and CDR2 (germline): SGHAT, FQNNGV. The V and J ends lost 5 bases and 9 bases respectively, with 11 bases between them. The CDR3 spans 13 residues. CDR3 nucleotide sequence: TGTGCCAGCAGCCACGAGCCGGGTTCACCCCTCCACTTT. Protein sequence: CASSHEPGSPLHF.

This chain connects TRBV18 to TRBJ2-3; D is uncertain. This CDR3 contains 11 residues. Trimming cost V 2 bases and J 6 bases, with 3 bases left between them. Germline loops: CDR1 KGHSH, CDR2 LQKENI. The DNA for the CDR3 is TGTGCCAGCTCACCAGGCGATACGCAGTATTTT. Translated, it gives CASSPGDTQYF.

The chain recombines TRBV28 with TRBJ1-2, with D perhaps TRBD1 (6 bases). CDR3 length: 13 residues. Trimming removed 6 bases at V and 4 bases at J, with 12 bases between. Germline V gene lookup returns CDR1 MDHEN and CDR2 SYDVKM. CDR3 amino acids: CASSPPTGYGYTF. The CDR3 bases are TGTGCCAGCAGCCCTCCGACAGGCTATGGCTACACCTTC.

This clone was seen just once. The chain employs TRBV6-1 and TRBJ1-4; D remains unclear. The germline V gene encodes CDR1 MNHNS and CDR2 SASEGT. CDR3 size: 15 residues. V shed 2 bases and J shed 4 bases, with 11 bases lying between them. The CDR3 reads CASSETPAHNEKLFF. DNA of the CDR3: TGTGCCAGCAGTGAAACCCCTGCACATAATGAAAAACTGTTTTTT.

The gene calls are TRBV5-1 and TRBJ2-7, with D tentatively TRBD2 (6 bases). Between the trimmed V and J ends, which lost 0 bases and 5 bases, there was a span of 15 bases. The CDR3 covers 15 residues. The V gene's germline CDR1 is SGHRS and CDR2 YFSETQ. The chain's CDR3 is CASSLGVSPGDEQYF. For the CDR3, the DNA is TGCGCCAGCAGCTTGGGGGTCAGTCCGGGGGACGAGCAGTACTTC.

CDR3 in amino acids: CSARPSPQTNEQFF. For the CDR3, the DNA is TGCAGCGCGAGGCCCTCTCCCCAAACCAATGAGCAGTTCTTC. V gene TRBV29-1 combines with J gene TRBJ2-1; D gene uncertain. V lost 7 bases and J 6 bases, leaving 19 bases between the germline ends. Germline CDR1 is SQVTM and CDR2 is ANQGSEA. The CDR3 has 14 residues.

The V and J genes are TRBV2 and TRBJ1-5; a possible D gene is TRBD1 (6 bases). The CDR3 is made up of 14 amino acids. The V gene lost 8 bases and the J gene lost 1 base, with 12 bases spanning the gap. Germline V gene lookup returns CDR1 SNHLY and CDR2 FYNNEI. The CDR3 here is CASVRDMSNQPQHF. The CDR3 DNA is TGTGCCAGCGTCCGGGACATGAGCAATCAGCCCCAGCATTTT. The whole variable domain, remainder taken from reference TRBV2 and TRBJ1-5, is EPEVTQTPSHQVTQMGQEVILRCVPISNHLYFYWYRQILGQKVEFLVSFYNNEISEKSEIFDDQFSVERPDGSNFTLKIRSTKLEDSAMYFCASVRDMSNQPQHFGDGTRLSIL.

The chain carries TRBV21-1 and TRBJ1-2; the table's D call, TRBD1, has no DNA check behind it. TRBV21-1 is designated a pseudogene. The CDR3 is 15 amino acids. The CDR3 loop reads CASSTPDRGRDGYTF. The CDR3, as DNA: TGTGCCAGCAGCACCCCCGACAGGGGGAGGGACGGCTACACCTTC.